This T cell receptor beta chain was obtained from a study of graft-versus-host responses after intestinal transplantation. A remark on this clone: Antigen specificity is unknown.

Produced via immunoSEQ multiplex PCR; TCRdb's table is partial and in-frame only. The table has about 66,000 clones, about 90% seen once. The CDR3 is 15 amino acids. Looked up from germline, CDR1 is SGHTA and CDR2 is FQGTGA. The V call is TRBV7-3, the J call TRBJ2-5, with D perhaps TRBD1 (7 bases). The DNA end is a closer match to TRBJ2-7, so the J assignment may be wrong. The clonotype comes from a human donor who received an intestinal transplant. The sample in question was unstimulated CD8+ T cells sorted from spleen or lymph node cells, obtained before intestinal transplant. Here the CDR3 reads CASRAGQLFSYEQYF. The CDR3 DNA reads as TGTGCCAGCAGGGCGGGACAGTTATTCTCCTACGAGCAGTACTTC.